These T cell receptor beta chains were read from a single sample in a study of blood T cell repertoires in COVID-19. The table came from immunoSEQ multiplex PCR; TCRdb's copy has only in-frame clones and leaves some out. This table has a few hundred thousand clones, under 90% appearing once. The sample taken for sequencing was PBMCs or T cells enriched from blood (not recorded which). Source of these receptors: a woman between 18 and 30 years old who had recovered from COVID-19. CDR3s include the opening cysteine and the closing phenylalanine or tryptophan. Fields, in order: J gene, V gene, D gene, clone size, CDR3 protein, CDR3 DNA. The D gene is left open where the match is weak. A row's size may be missing; if present it is once, few, many or a size class.

>TRBJ2-2|TRBV9|TRBD2|.
CASSVIAGNTGELFF
TGTGCCAGCAGCGTAATAGCGGGGAACACCGGGGAGCTGTTTTTT
>TRBJ2-4|TRBV7-3|.|.
CASSLWAGNIQYF
TGTGCCAGCAGCTTATGGGCGGGGAACATTCAGTACTTC
>TRBJ1-4|TRBV12-3/TRBV12-4|TRBD1|.
CASLGTGTYELFF
TGTGCCAGCCTCGGGACAGGGACCTACGAACTGTTTTTT
>TRBJ1-1|TRBV5-1|.|.
CASSLASENTEAFF
TGCGCCAGCAGCTTGGCCTCAGAGAACACTGAAGCTTTCTTT
>TRBJ2-3|TRBV7-9|.|.
CASSSRTSTDTQYF
TGTGCCAGCAGCTCGCGGACAAGCACAGATACGCAGTATTTT
>TRBJ1-5|TRBV6-6|TRBD1|.
CASSPGTVYSNQPQHF
TGTGCCAGCAGTCCGGGGACAGTATATAGCAATCAGCCCCAGCATTTT
>TRBJ2-1|TRBV12-2|.|once
CASRLAVGPGVAGDEQFF
TGTGCAAGTCGCTTAGCCGTGGGACCGGGGGTAGCGGGAGATGAGCAGTTCTTC
>TRBJ1-2|TRBV7-9|TRBD1|once
CASSLGQDRVNGYTF
TGTGCCAGCAGCTTAGGGCAGGACAGGGTTAACGGCTACACCTTC
>TRBJ2-1|TRBV4-2|.|.
CASSQVGGGTNNEQFF
TGTGCCAGCAGCCAAGTAGGAGGCGGTACCAACAATGAGCAGTTCTTC
>TRBJ2-3|TRBV7-6|.|.
CASSLADGGSFTDTQYF
TGTGCCAGCAGCTTAGCCGACGGAGGGAGTTTTACAGATACGCAGTATTTT
>TRBJ1-3|TRBV7-9|.|.
CASSRGGLSSGNTIYF
TGTGCCAGCAGTCGGGGGGGACTGAGCTCTGGAAACACCATATATTTT
>TRBJ2-7|TRBV6-5|.|.
CASSPLRGWQYF
TGTGCCAGCAGTCCCCTTAGGGGTTGGCAGTACTTC
>TRBJ1-1|TRBV5-5|TRBD1|.
CASSINRGRNTEAFF
TGTGCCAGCAGCATCAACAGGGGAAGGAACACTGAAGCTTTCTTT
>TRBJ2-3|TRBV5-1|TRBD2|.
CASSLAQGLAGDTQYF
TGCGCCAGCAGCTTGGCCCAGGGACTAGCCGGAGATACGCAGTATTTT
>TRBJ1-2|TRBV30|.|once
CAWSVHGSGRGYTF
TGTGCCTGGAGTGTACATGGCAGCGGAAGAGGCTACACCTTC
>TRBJ1-2|TRBV7-9|.|once
CASRPQGGVENGYTF
TGTGCCAGCAGGCCACAGGGTGGGGTTGAGAATGGCTACACCTTC
>TRBJ2-6|TRBV5-4|.|.
CASSQPTGANVLTF
TGTGCCAGCAGCCAACCGACAGGGGCCAACGTCCTGACTTTC
>TRBJ1-1|TRBV9|.|.
CASSVGGGEGAEAFF
TGTGCCAGCAGCGTAGGGGGAGGGGAGGGAGCTGAAGCTTTCTTT
>TRBJ1-2|TRBV3-1/TRBV3-2|TRBD1|.
CASSQVGTAGYTF
TGTGCCAGCAGCCAGGTCGGGACAGCTGGCTACACCTTC
>TRBJ1-2|TRBV11-2|TRBD1|.
CASSLATGTGVSYTF
TGTGCCAGCAGCTTAGCCACCGGGACAGGGGTGAGCTACACCTTC
>TRBJ2-1|TRBV10-3|.|.
CAISDPERGLFNEQFF
TGTGCCATCAGTGACCCCGAGAGGGGACTGTTCAATGAGCAGTTCTTC
>TRBJ2-7|TRBV11-3|TRBD1|.
CASSLDTGGLYEQYF
TGTGCCAGCAGCTTAGATACAGGGGGTCTCTACGAGCAGTACTTC
>TRBJ2-3|TRBV5-5|TRBD1|.
CASSLVRRTGLTDTQYF
TGTGCCAGCAGCTTGGTTCGACGGACAGGGCTCACAGATACGCAGTATTTT
>TRBJ2-3|TRBV4-2|TRBD2|once
CASSRTSGGEGDTQYF
TGTGCCAGCAGCCGGACTAGCGGGGGGGAGGGAGATACGCAGTATTTT
>TRBJ2-3|TRBV19|.|.
CASSIQGQTDTQYF
TGTGCCAGTAGTATACAGGGACAAACAGATACGCAGTATTTT
>TRBJ2-1|TRBV3-1/TRBV3-2|TRBD2|once
CASSQDRASGYNEQFF
TGTGCCAGCAGCCAAGATCGGGCTAGCGGTTACAATGAGCAGTTCTTC
>TRBJ1-1|TRBV19|TRBD1|.
CASSSNQGAVTEAFF
TGTGCCAGTAGTTCGAACCAGGGGGCCGTCACTGAAGCTTTCTTT
>TRBJ2-4|TRBV11-2|TRBD2|.
CASSLGLVRKNIQYF
TGTGCCAGCAGCTTGGGACTAGTTAGGAAAAACATTCAGTACTTC
>TRBJ1-4|TRBV18|TRBD1|.
CASSRQGNGNEKLFF
TGTGCCAGCTCAAGACAGGGCAACGGTAATGAAAAACTGTTTTTT
>TRBJ2-7|TRBV11-3|.|.
CASSQGAPNYEQYF
TGTGCCAGCAGCCAAGGGGCCCCAAACTACGAGCAGTACTTC
>TRBJ1-2|TRBV10-3|TRBD1|.
CAISEREGQGVNGYTF
TGTGCCATCAGTGAGAGGGAAGGACAGGGAGTTAATGGCTACACCTTC
>TRBJ2-3|TRBV11-2|TRBD2|.
CASSLDPSGSADTQYF
TGTGCCAGCAGCTTAGACCCCAGCGGGAGCGCGGATACGCAGTATTTT
>TRBJ1-3|TRBV7-3|.|.
CASSGGPGIYNTIYF
TGTGCCAGCAGCGGGGGCCCAGGGATTTATAACACCATATATTTT
>TRBJ1-1|TRBV7-9|.|.
CASSSQLGPTEAFF
TGTGCCAGCAGCTCTCAGTTGGGCCCAACTGAAGCTTTCTTT
>TRBJ1-2|TRBV15|.|.
CATSRDGGSYGYTF
TGTGCCACCAGCAGAGATGGCGGATCCTATGGCTACACCTTC
>TRBJ2-7|TRBV19|TRBD1|.
CASSLGTDYEQYF
TGTGCCAGTAGTCTCGGGACAGACTACGAGCAGTACTTC
>TRBJ1-5|TRBV19|.|.
CASSPRRGGVNQPQHF
TGTGCCAGTAGCCCCCGGCGTGGGGGCGTCAATCAGCCCCAGCATTTT
>TRBJ2-7|TRBV6-5|.|.
CASSDYSQRNEQYF
TGTGCCAGCAGCGATTACTCTCAGAGGAACGAGCAGTACTTC
>TRBJ2-5|TRBV2|TRBD2|.
CASSEGLAGGGQETQYF
TGTGCCAGCAGTGAAGGGCTAGCGGGGGGGGGTCAAGAGACCCAGTACTTC
>TRBJ1-2|TRBV18|TRBD1|.
CASSPPGDRDYGYTF
TGTGCCAGCTCACCACCTGGGGACAGGGACTATGGCTACACCTTC
>TRBJ2-2|TRBV30|.|.
CAWSPQGTGELFF
TGTGCCTGGAGCCCCCAGGGGACCGGGGAGCTGTTTTTT
>TRBJ1-2|TRBV27|.|.
CASSSTGSGYGYTF
TGTGCCAGCAGTTCTACAGGGTCGGGCTATGGCTACACCTTC
>TRBJ2-7|TRBV5-6|.|.
CASSIVSRSSYEQYF
TGTGCCAGCAGCATCGTATCCCGCAGCTCCTACGAGCAGTACTTC
>TRBJ1-5|TRBV28|TRBD1|.
CASSLGRGVNNQPQHF
TGTGCCAGCAGTTTGGGCAGGGGGGTTAACAATCAGCCCCAGCATTTT
>TRBJ1-6|TRBV27|TRBD1|.
CASSLLQGAMNSPLHF
TGTGCCAGCAGCCTCTTACAGGGGGCAATGAATTCACCCCTCCACTTT